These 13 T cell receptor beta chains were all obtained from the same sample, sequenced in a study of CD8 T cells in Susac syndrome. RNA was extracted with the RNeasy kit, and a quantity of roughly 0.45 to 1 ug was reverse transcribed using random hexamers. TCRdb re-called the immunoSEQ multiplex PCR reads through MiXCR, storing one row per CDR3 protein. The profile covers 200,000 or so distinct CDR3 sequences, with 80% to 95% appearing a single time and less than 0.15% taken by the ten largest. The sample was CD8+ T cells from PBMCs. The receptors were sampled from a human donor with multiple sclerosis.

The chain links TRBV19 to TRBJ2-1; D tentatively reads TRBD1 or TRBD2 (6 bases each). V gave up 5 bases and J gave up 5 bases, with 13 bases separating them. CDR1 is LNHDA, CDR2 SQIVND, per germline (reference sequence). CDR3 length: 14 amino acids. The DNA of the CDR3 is TGTGCCAGTAGTGGGGGGCGGAGGAACAATGAGCAGTTCTTC. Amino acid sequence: CASSGGRRNNEQFF.

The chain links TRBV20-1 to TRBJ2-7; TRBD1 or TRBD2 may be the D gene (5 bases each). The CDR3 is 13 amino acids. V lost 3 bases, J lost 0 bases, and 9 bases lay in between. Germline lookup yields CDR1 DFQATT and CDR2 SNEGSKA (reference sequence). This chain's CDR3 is CSASDGASYEQYF. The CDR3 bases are TGCAGTGCTAGCGACGGGGCCTCCTACGAGCAGTACTTC.

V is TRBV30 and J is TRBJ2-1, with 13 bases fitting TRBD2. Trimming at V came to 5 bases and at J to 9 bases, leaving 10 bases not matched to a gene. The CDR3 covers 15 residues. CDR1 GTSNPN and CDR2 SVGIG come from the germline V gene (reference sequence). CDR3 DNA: TGTGCCTGGGTTCCACTAGCGGGAGGGCGAAGTGAGCAGTTCTTC. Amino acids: CAWVPLAGGRSEQFF.

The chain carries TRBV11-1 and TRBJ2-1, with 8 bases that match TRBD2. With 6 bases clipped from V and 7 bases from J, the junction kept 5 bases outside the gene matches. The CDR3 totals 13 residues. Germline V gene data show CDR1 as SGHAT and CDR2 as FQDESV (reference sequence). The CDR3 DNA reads TGTGCCAGCAGTCGGGAGGGCCGAAATGAGCAGTTCTTC. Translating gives CASSREGRNEQFF. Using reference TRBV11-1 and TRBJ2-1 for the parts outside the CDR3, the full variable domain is EAEVAQSPRYKITEKSQAVAFWCDPISGHATLYWYRQILGQGPELLVQFQDESVVDDSQLPKDRFSAERLKGVDSTLKIQPAELGDSAMYLCASSREGRNEQFFGPGTRLTVL.

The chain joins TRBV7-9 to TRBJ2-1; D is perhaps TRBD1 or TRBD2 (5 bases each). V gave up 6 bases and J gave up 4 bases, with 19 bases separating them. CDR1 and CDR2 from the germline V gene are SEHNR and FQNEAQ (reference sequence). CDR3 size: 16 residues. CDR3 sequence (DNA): TGTGCCAGCAGTTTACCCCCGGGACGGAAATACAATGAGCAGTTCTTC. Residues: CASSLPPGRKYNEQFF.

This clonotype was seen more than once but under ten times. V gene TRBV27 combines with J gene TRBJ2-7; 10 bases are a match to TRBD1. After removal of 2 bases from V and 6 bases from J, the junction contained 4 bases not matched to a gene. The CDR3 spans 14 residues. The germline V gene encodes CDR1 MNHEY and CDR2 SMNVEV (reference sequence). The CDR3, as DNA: TGTGCCAGCAGTTTAGGGACAGGGGTAGGCGAGCAGTACTTC. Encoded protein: CASSLGTGVGEQYF.

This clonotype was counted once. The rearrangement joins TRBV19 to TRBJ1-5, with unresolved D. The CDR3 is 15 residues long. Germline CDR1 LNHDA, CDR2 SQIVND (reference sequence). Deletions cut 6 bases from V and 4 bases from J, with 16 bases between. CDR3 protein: CASSQYEWENQPQHF. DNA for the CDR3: TGTGCCAGTAGCCAGTATGAATGGGAAAATCAGCCCCAGCATTTT.

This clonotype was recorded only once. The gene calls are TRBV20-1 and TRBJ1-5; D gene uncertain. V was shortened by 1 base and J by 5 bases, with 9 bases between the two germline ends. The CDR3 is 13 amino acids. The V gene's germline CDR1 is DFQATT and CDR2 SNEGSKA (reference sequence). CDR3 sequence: CSARAPSDQPQHF. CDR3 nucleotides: TGCAGTGCTAGAGCCCCTTCGGATCAGCCCCAGCATTTT.

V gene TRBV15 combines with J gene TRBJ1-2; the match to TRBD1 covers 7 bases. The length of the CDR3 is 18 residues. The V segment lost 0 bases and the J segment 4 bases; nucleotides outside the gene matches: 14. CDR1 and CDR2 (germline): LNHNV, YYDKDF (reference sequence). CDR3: CATSRDRQGSPGGYGYTF. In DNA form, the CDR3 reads TGTGCCACCAGCAGAGATCGACAGGGAAGCCCGGGTGGCTATGGCTACACCTTC.

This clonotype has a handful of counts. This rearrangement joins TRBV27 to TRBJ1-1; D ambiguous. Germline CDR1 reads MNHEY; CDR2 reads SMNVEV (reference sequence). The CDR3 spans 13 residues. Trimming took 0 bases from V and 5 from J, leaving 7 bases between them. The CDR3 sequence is CASSLSGSTEAFF. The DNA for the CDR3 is TGTGCCAGCAGTTTATCTGGGTCAACTGAAGCTTTCTTT.

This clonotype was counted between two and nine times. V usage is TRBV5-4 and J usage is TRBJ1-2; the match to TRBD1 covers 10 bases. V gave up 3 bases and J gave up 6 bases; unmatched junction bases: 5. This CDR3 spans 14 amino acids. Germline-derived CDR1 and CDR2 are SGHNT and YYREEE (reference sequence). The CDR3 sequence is CASSSSGTGDGYTF. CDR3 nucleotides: TGTGCCAGCAGCTCGTCCGGGACAGGGGATGGCTACACCTTC.

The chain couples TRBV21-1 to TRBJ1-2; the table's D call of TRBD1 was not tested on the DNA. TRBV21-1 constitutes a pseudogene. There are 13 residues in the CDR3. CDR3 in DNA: TGTGCCAGCAGCAAAGGACAGTCCTATGGCTACACCTTC. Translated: CASSKGQSYGYTF.

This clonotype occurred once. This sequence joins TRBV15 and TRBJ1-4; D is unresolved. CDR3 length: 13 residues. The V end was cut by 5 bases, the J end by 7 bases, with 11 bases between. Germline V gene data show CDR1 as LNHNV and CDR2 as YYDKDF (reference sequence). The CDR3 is CATSSAFAEKLFF. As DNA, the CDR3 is TGTGCCACCAGCTCAGCTTTCGCTGAAAAACTGTTTTTT.